This paragraph covers one T cell receptor (beta chain) sequence. The antigen remains unidentified. Measured with immunoSEQ multiplex PCR; TCRdb has only the in-frame clones, and not every one. The sample records about 59,000 clones, 80% to 95% being singletons. Trimming left V 0 bases short and J 5 bases short, with 13 bases between. Germline values: CDR1 WSHSY, CDR2 SAAADI. CDR3 length: 15 residues. The record originates from a study of T cells in localized non-small cell lung cancer. Whole-study findings and limits: Owing to sequencing of a solitary tumor region, heterogeneity cannot be discounted. Adjacent lung held a median around 58 of the top 100 tumor clones. Patients showing higher blood T cell density tended to see longer overall survival. It was uninvolved adjacent lung that showed the highest T cell clonality, exceeding tumor.

This chain joins TRBV10-2 and TRBJ2-5; perhaps D is TRBD1 or TRBD2 (5 bases each). Sequenced material: peripheral blood, taken before any cancer treatment. The clonotype comes from a man aged 35 to 69 with stage I lung adenocarcinoma. In DNA form, the CDR3 reads TGCGCCAGCAGTGAGTCGACGAGGGGCAGGGAGACCCAGTACTTC. Protein sequence: CASSESTRGRETQYF.